These 29 T cell receptor beta chains were sequenced from one sample in a study of shared clonotypes between healthy human individuals. Data came from immunoSEQ multiplex PCR; TCRdb stores just in-frame clones and leaves some out. The sample lists under 2.5 million clones; 85% to 95% were seen once. Specimen: naive CD4+ T cells from PBMCs. Subset here: CD45RA+ positively selected. All receptors come from a man younger than 35 in good health. Some clones in this sample may be carry-over from other donors' samples.

V and J are TRBV7-2 and TRBJ2-5, with 12 bases aligning to TRBD2. V shed 1 base, J shed 5 bases, and the junction held 8 bases outside the gene matches. CDR1 is SGHTA and CDR2 is FQGNSA in the germline V gene. The CDR3 consists of 17 residues. CDR3 nucleotides: TGTGCCAGCAGCTTAGGGACTAGCGGGGCCCTTGGGGAGACCCAGTACTTC. It codes for CASSLGTSGALGETQYF.

Of note for this clone: This sample also contains other DNA sequences that code for the same CDR3. V is TRBV7-9 and J is TRBJ1-2; 9 positions match TRBD1. The V segment lost 5 bases and the J segment 0 bases; nucleotides outside the gene matches: 1. The CDR3 is made up of 14 amino acids. Germline CDR1 is SEHNR and CDR2 is FQNEAQ (reference sequence). The CDR3 coding sequence is TGTGCCAGCAGCCGGACAGGGGCTAACTATGGCTACACCTTC. Its translation: CASSRTGANYGYTF.

This chain connects TRBV4-1 to TRBJ2-1; 7 positions agree with TRBD2. This CDR3 has 17 residues. V gave up 0 bases and J gave up 6 bases; unmatched junction bases: 11. In germline, CDR1 is MGHRA, CDR2 YSYEKL. The DNA for the CDR3 is TGCGCCAGCAGCCAAGAAACGTTTGCGGGAGCCGGCAATGAGCAGTTCTTC. It codes for CASSQETFAGAGNEQFF.

In this sample, this clone turned up a few times. The rearrangement uses TRBV4-1 and TRBJ1-2; 7 bases map to TRBD1. V dropped 2 bases and J dropped 6; count of bases not matched to a gene: 9. CDR3 length equals 15 residues. Germline V gives CDR1 MGHRA, CDR2 YSYEKL. CDR3: CASSQRDSSFHGYTF. The CDR3 DNA reads TGCGCCAGCAGCCAACGGGACAGCTCTTTCCATGGCTACACCTTC.

The J gene is TRBJ2-5, the V gene TRBV9; TRBD1 agrees at 7 bases. Germline assignment: CDR1 SGDLS and CDR2 YYNGEE. The CDR3 runs 17 residues. V gave up 2 bases and J gave up 0 bases; unmatched junction bases: 10. CDR3 amino acids: CASSVGAGTAYQETQYF. In DNA, the CDR3 is TGTGCCAGCAGCGTGGGGGCAGGGACAGCATACCAAGAGACCCAGTACTTC.

The chain links TRBV5-4 to TRBJ2-2, with TRBD2 identical over 10 bases. V lost 0 bases, J lost 6 bases, and 8 bases stayed unmatched. The CDR3 covers 17 residues. The germline V gene has CDR1 SGHNT and CDR2 YYREEE (reference sequence). CDR3 nucleotides: TGTGCCAGCAGCTTGGGGGCCCTAGCGGGAGCCGCCGGGGAGCTGTTTTTT. Its translation is CASSLGALAGAAGELFF.

The chain carries TRBV28 and TRBJ2-7, with 14 nucleotides matching TRBD2. With 6 bases clipped from V and 0 bases from J, the junction kept 13 bases outside the gene matches. Germline V gives CDR1 MDHEN, CDR2 SYDVKM. There are 19 residues in the CDR3. CDR3 coding DNA: TGTGCCAGCAGCTCCGGAGGACTAGCGGGAGGCCTTTACTCCTACGAGCAGTACTTC. Translation: CASSSGGLAGGLYSYEQYF.

V gene TRBV23-1 combines with J gene TRBJ2-1, with D unresolved. TRBV23-1 is reported as an ORF; its role is uncertain. Trimming took 11 bases from V and 9 from J, leaving 20 bases between them. The CDR3 is 13 residues long. The CDR3 DNA reads TGCGCCCGAAATAGATTAATCGTGATTGAGCAGTTCTTC. Its translation: CARNRLIVIEQFF.

This clone was recorded only once. The chain couples TRBV5-1 to TRBJ2-5, with D uncertain. V dropped 0 bases and J dropped 11 bases, with 14 bases sitting between them. This CDR3 region has 13 residues. CDR1 is SGHRS and CDR2 is YFSETQ in the germline V gene. The CDR3 loop reads CASSLVTVGWQYF. In nucleotides, the CDR3 is TGCGCCAGCAGCTTGGTGACCGTCGGATGGCAGTACTTC.

The V call is TRBV27, the J call TRBJ1-1; D unresolved. Trimming left V 4 bases short and J 7 bases short, with 19 bases between. The germline V gene encodes CDR1 MNHEY and CDR2 SMNVEV (reference sequence). The CDR3 spans 15 residues. The DNA for the CDR3 is TGTGCCAGCAGTTATATCCGACCGTCAGAGGGTGAAGCTTTCTTT. It yields the protein CASSYIRPSEGEAFF.

The rearrangement links TRBV28 to TRBJ1-4; D gene uncertain. CDR3 length: 15 amino acids. Germline V gene sequence: CDR1 MDHEN, CDR2 SYDVKM. V was trimmed by 2 bases and J by 7 bases, leaving 14 bases between them. CDR3 nucleotide sequence: TGTGCCAGCAGTTTAGGCCAGTCAAGTCGTGAAAAACTGTTTTTT. It specifies CASSLGQSSREKLFF.

V usage is TRBV19 and J usage is TRBJ1-2; no clear D gene. The CDR3 consists of 15 residues. The germline gives CDR1 LNHDA, CDR2 SQIVND (reference sequence). V lost 7 bases and J lost 0, with 15 bases in between. The CDR3 reads CASTPRGRSNYGYTF. The CDR3 nucleotides read TGTGCCAGTACCCCTCGAGGGAGATCTAACTATGGCTACACCTTC.

Regarding this clone: The sample carries other DNA sequences with the same CDR3. The chain employs TRBV18 and TRBJ2-2, with a possible D match to TRBD1 (5 bases). The germline CDR1 and CDR2 sequences are KGHSH and LQKENI. The length of the CDR3 is 15 residues. Trimming left V 0 bases short and J 2 bases short, with 7 bases between. CDR3 in DNA: TGTGCCAGCTCACCACCAGGGGTCAACACCGGGGAGCTGTTTTTT. The encoded protein is CASSPPGVNTGELFF.

This clone was found once. In the same sample, other DNA sequences code for this CDR3. Here the CDR3 reads CASSSPYEQYF. As DNA, the CDR3 is TGTGCCAGCAGTTCCCCCTACGAGCAGTACTTC. V is TRBV6-1 and J is TRBJ2-7; D is uncertain. CDR1 is MNHNS, CDR2 SASEGT, per germline. V was shortened by 5 bases and J by 2 bases, with 4 bases between the two germline ends. The CDR3 spans 11 residues.

The chain links TRBV6-5 to TRBJ2-7; tentative D call: TRBD1 (5 bases). Germline V gene data show CDR1 as MNHEY and CDR2 as SVGAGI. Deletions cut 6 bases from V and 3 bases from J, with 15 bases between. The CDR3 extends over 14 amino acids. CDR3 region: CASRSLLGDYEQYF. The CDR3 DNA reads TGTGCCAGCAGGAGCCTGCTAGGGGACTACGAGCAGTACTTC.

The chain couples TRBV7-3 to TRBJ2-7; 8 bases align to TRBD1. Germline assignment: CDR1 SGHTA and CDR2 FQGTGA. The CDR3 is made up of 15 amino acids. V dropped 6 bases and J dropped 3; count of bases not matched to a gene: 10. The DNA of the CDR3 is TGTGCCAGCAGACTAGACGGGACAGGCCTCTACGAGCAGTACTTC. This translates into CASRLDGTGLYEQYF.

Details on this clone: This same CDR3 is encoded by further DNA sequences in the sample. This rearrangement joins TRBV5-1 to TRBJ1-2, with 7 bases matching TRBD1. Germline V gene lookup returns CDR1 SGHRS and CDR2 YFSETQ. The CDR3 spans 14 residues. J lost 5 bases, V lost 0 bases, and 4 bases had no gene match. CDR3 DNA: TGCGCCAGCAGCTTGGAGGCAGGGGGATATGGCTACACCTTC. Amino acid sequence: CASSLEAGGYGYTF.

The CDR3 nucleotides are TGTGCCAGCAGCCAAGACTACGCGGGAGACAAGTACACCGGGGAGCTGTTTTTT. Residues: CASSQDYAGDKYTGELFF. The chain uses TRBV4-2 and TRBJ2-2; TRBD2 matches 7 bases. The CDR3 covers 18 residues. Germline values: CDR1 LGHNA, CDR2 YNFKEQ. The V gene end was trimmed by 0 bases and the J gene end by 3 bases; junction bases not matched to a gene: 10.

This chain uses TRBV11-2 with TRBJ2-1; no reliable D call. Trimming stripped 6 bases from V and 7 bases from J, with 16 bases between. Germline V gene lookup returns CDR1 SGHAT and CDR2 FQNNGV. This CDR3 is 14 amino acids long. The CDR3 is CASSYIRRHNEQFF. The CDR3 region has the DNA TGTGCCAGCAGTTACATCCGGAGACATAATGAGCAGTTCTTC.

J is TRBJ1-1 and V is TRBV28; the match to TRBD1 covers 7 bases. Germline V gene lookup returns CDR1 MDHEN and CDR2 SYDVKM. Trimming cost V 5 bases and J 1 base; bases outside gene matches: 10. This CDR3 is built from 16 residues. The CDR3 DNA is TGTGCCAGCAGTCACCGTCAGGGGGGCTGGAACACTGAAGCTTTCTTT. Translation gives CASSHRQGGWNTEAFF.

V gene TRBV15 combines with J gene TRBJ2-5; D gene ambiguous. V shed 1 base and J shed 2 bases, with 11 bases lying between them. This CDR3 contains 15 residues. Germline V gives CDR1 LNHNV, CDR2 YYDKDF (reference sequence). CDR3 sequence reads: CATSRVGGLQETQYF. The CDR3 DNA reads as TGTGCCACCAGCAGAGTTGGTGGCCTGCAAGAGACCCAGTACTTC.

The chain joins TRBV30 to TRBJ2-6; D is undetermined. Germline V gene lookup returns CDR1 GTSNPN and CDR2 SVGIG (reference sequence). Between the trimmed V and J ends, which lost 3 bases and 3 bases, there was a span of 6 bases. The CDR3 contains 13 residues. The CDR3 DNA reads TGTGCCTGGAGGGTGGGTGGGGCCAACGTCCTGACTTTC. It specifies CAWRVGGANVLTF.

V gene TRBV9 combines with J gene TRBJ2-7; D possibly corresponds to TRBD2 (5 bases). The CDR3 consists of 13 residues. Per the germline V gene, CDR1 is SGDLS and CDR2 is YYNGEE. The ends were cut back, 4 bases at V and 5 bases at J, with 13 bases in the middle. CDR3 nucleotides: TGTGCCAGCAGCCCAGTGGGCGGGCACGAGCAGTACTTC. Amino acid sequence: CASSPVGGHEQYF.

The chain carries TRBV5-1 and TRBJ2-2; no reliable D call. Per germline, CDR1 SGHRS and CDR2 YFSETQ. The CDR3 runs 15 residues. Trimming stripped 0 bases from V and 2 bases from J, with 8 bases between. The CDR3 coding sequence is TGCGCCAGCAGCTTGGTCTCCACAAACACCGGGGAGCTGTTTTTT. Translated, it gives CASSLVSTNTGELFF.

The chain's CDR3 is CASSFGNQETQYF. The CDR3 DNA reads as TGTGCCAGCAGCTTCGGGAACCAAGAGACCCAGTACTTC. The chain joins TRBV7-8 to TRBJ2-5; perhaps TRBD2 as D (5 bases). Trimming took off 3 bases at V and 0 bases at J, with 5 bases between the two ends. The germline gives CDR1 SGHVS, CDR2 FQNEAQ. The CDR3 length is 13 residues. Based on the CDR3 plus reference TRBV7-8 and TRBJ2-5, the full variable domain is GAGVSQSPRYKVAKRGQDVALRCDPISGHVSLFWYQQALGQGPEFLTYFQNEAQLDKSGLPSDRFFAERPEGSVSTLKIQRTQQEDSAVYLCASSFGNQETQYFGPGTRLLVL.

This clone was counted a single time. This chain uses TRBV25-1 with TRBJ2-5, with D possibly TRBD2 on 5 matching bases. The end of the DNA aligns better with TRBJ2-7, so the J call may be wrong. Per the germline V gene, CDR1 is MGHDK and CDR2 is SYGVNS. The CDR3 is 15 amino acids. CDR3 region: CASSVSRKGAYEQYF. In DNA form, the CDR3 reads TGTGCCAGCAGTGTTTCTCGGAAGGGAGCCTACGAGCAGTACTTC.

Only a few counts were recorded for this clone. V usage is TRBV7-3 and J usage is TRBJ2-3; D is unclear. This CDR3 has 16 amino acids. CDR1 SGHTA and CDR2 FQGTGA come from the germline V gene. V lost 5 bases and J lost 1, with 16 bases in between. The CDR3 DNA is TGTGCCAGCAGCCCAAACCGCAGGCGCCGCACAGATACGCAGTATTTT. Its protein is CASSPNRRRRTDTQYF.

The rearrangement links TRBV19 to TRBJ1-5; possibly TRBD1 for D (6 bases). CDR3 length equals 13 residues. V was pared by 4 bases and J by 6 bases, with 10 bases between. Germline assignment: CDR1 LNHDA and CDR2 SQIVND (reference sequence). The CDR3 here is CASSTGAIQPQHF. The CDR3 DNA sequence: TGTGCCAGTAGTACAGGGGCCATTCAGCCCCAGCATTTT. Variable domain in full (rest from reference TRBV19 and TRBJ1-5): DGGITQSPKYLFRKEGQNVTLSCEQNLNHDAMYWYRQDPGQGLRLIYYSQIVNDFQKGDIAEGYSVSREKKESFPLTVTSAQKNPTAFYLCASSTGAIQPQHFGDGTRLSIL.

The CDR3 bases are TGTGCCAGCTCACCACGGGACGACGGCACAGATACGCAGTATTTT. Protein product: CASSPRDDGTDTQYF. The chain joins TRBV18 to TRBJ2-3; possibly TRBD1 or TRBD2 for D (5 bases each). Germline loops: CDR1 KGHSH, CDR2 LQKENI. Trimming pared 1 base from V and 1 base from J, leaving 9 bases between. This CDR3 comprises 15 residues.